This T cell receptor (beta chain) originates from a study of T cell responses to AZD1222 COVID-19 vaccine. Repertoires were generated with immunoSEQ multiplex PCR, while TCRdb's copy carries only in-frame clones and drops some. This table holds roughly 150,000 clones, 88% found once. Trimming took 6 bases from V and 6 from J, leaving 12 bases between them. The CDR3 spans 13 residues. Germline CDR1 is MNHEY and CDR2 is SVGEGT. Study results and limitations: Every sample of the repertoires postdated the peak T cell response.

Regarding this clone: Antigen unknown.

The specimen was peripheral blood, collected 28 days after the second AZD1222 dose. The receptor's source is an adult who received the AZD1222 COVID-19 vaccine. This chain uses TRBV6-2 or TRBV6-3 with TRBJ2-1; D perhaps matches TRBD1 (6 bases). CDR3 in amino acids: CASSWTDFNEQFF. The CDR3 nucleotides are TGTGCCAGCAGCTGGACAGACTTCAATGAGCAGTTCTTC.